The source of this T cell receptor beta chain is a study of cytomegalovirus exposure and HLA in healthy donors. Overall study context: Earlier work reported 110 million or so unique TCR beta sequences from 150 million to 200 million T cells.

From germline, CDR1 is MNHNS and CDR2 SASEGT. J was trimmed by 0 bases and V by 5 bases; bases with no gene match: 4. The CDR3 sequence is 15 residues long. PCR used 60 Vbeta primers and 13 Jbeta primers. Repertoires were generated with immunoSEQ multiplex PCR, while TCRdb's copy carries only in-frame clones and drops some. Of approximately 150,000 clones detected, approximately 80% appear once; the ten largest clones hold roughly 1.9%. Study-wide results and limits: The study had only CMV serostatus as immune exposure information.

This clone was detected a few times. Its antigen is as yet unknown. This clonotype was sampled from a man aged 40-55 years in good health and CMV-seronegative. The specimen sequenced was PBMCs. This chain links TRBV6-1 with TRBJ1-1, with 9 bases identical to TRBD1. CDR3 sequence reads: CASSLQGALNTEAFF. CDR3 in DNA: TGTGCCAGCAGTTTACAGGGGGCGCTGAACACTGAAGCTTTCTTT.